This TCR beta chain is from a study of T cells expressing NK-cell markers. On the study more broadly: Just one sequenced donor of eight was HCMV-seronegative, while seven were seropositive.

For this clonotype: No antigen is known for it.

One entry per CDR3 protein, without DNA, is what TCRdb gives after re-calling the 5' RACE reads. Its clone listing holds 400,000 to 500,000 distinct CDR3 sequences. Notes on the study in general: Leadership of the CD3+CD56-NKG2C+ fraction also belonged to these clonotypes in several donors. HCMV specificity of the expanded NKG2C+ T cell clones was not established.

Sequencing used blood T cells: a sorted CD56 or NKG2C T cell subset, CD4+ or CD8+ T cells, or bulk PBMC T cells (not recorded which). This TCR came from a woman between 18 and 75 years old in good health.

This CDR3 reads CASSPGLDKNEQYF. The rearrangement links TRBV27 to TRBJ2-7; the TRBD2 assignment by TCRdb is unverifiable without DNA. Per the germline V gene, CDR1 is MNHEY and CDR2 is SMNVEV (reference sequence). CDR3 length: 14 residues.